The 27 T cell receptor beta chains in this list originate from one sample, sequenced in a study of patients and donors after allogeneic stem cell transplantation. MiXCR was run by TCRdb on the RT-PCR reads, yielding one entry per CDR3 protein. The sample holds about a million distinct CDR3 sequences, approximately 19% seen once. The specimen was blood, either unsorted or a sorted T cell fraction (not recorded which). The receptors originated from a human donor who was either an allogeneic HSCT recipient or a stem cell or donor lymphocyte infusion donor (not recorded which). It is not recorded whose cells these are; they may come from a transplant donor.

The chain combines TRBV30 with TRBJ2-7, with TRBD2 matching over 9 bases. V lost 4 bases to trimming and J lost 7 bases; unmatched junction nucleotides: 11. The germline gives CDR1 GTSNPN, CDR2 SVGIG (reference sequence). This CDR3 region has 14 residues. The CDR3 coding sequence is TGTGCCTGGACGCTAGCGGGAAGACTGGGAGAGCAGTACTTC. This sequence encodes CAWTLAGRLGEQYF.

The gene calls are TRBV5-1 and TRBJ2-7; 12 positions match TRBD2. Losses at the gene ends were 4 bases for V and 2 bases for J; bases not matched to a gene: 10. Per the germline V gene, CDR1 is SGHRS and CDR2 is YFSETQ. The CDR3 loop spans 17 amino acids. The CDR3 DNA reads as TGCGCCAGCAGCACGACTAGCGGGAGCCACTCTCCCTACGAGCAGTACTTC. Its protein is CASSTTSGSHSPYEQYF.

This clonotype was seen at least ten times. The chain combines TRBV2 with TRBJ2-2; the D is unclear. Trimming stripped 3 bases from V and 1 base from J, with 6 bases between. The CDR3 contains 14 residues. CDR1 and CDR2 from the germline V gene are SNHLY and FYNNEI. The CDR3 DNA is TGTGCCAGCAGTGAGTCAAGGAACACCGGGGAGCTGTTTTTT. Amino acids: CASSESRNTGELFF.

The chain uses TRBV11-2 and TRBJ2-1; 10 bases are shared with TRBD2. The V and J ends lost 0 bases and 0 bases, in that order; junction bases with no gene match: 5. This CDR3 comprises 18 residues. The germline CDR1 and CDR2 sequences are SGHAT and FQNNGV. The CDR3 coding sequence is TGTGCCAGCAGCTTAGAAGCGGGAGGGCCGAGCTCCTACAATGAGCAGTTCTTC. It yields the protein CASSLEAGGPSSYNEQFF.

The J gene is TRBJ2-1, the V gene TRBV5-1; a possible D gene is TRBD2 (5 bases). CDR1 is SGHRS and CDR2 is YFSETQ in the germline V gene. The CDR3 extends over 17 amino acids. V was shortened by 0 bases and J by 0 bases, with 13 bases between the two germline ends. Here the CDR3 DNA reads TGCGCCAGCAGCTTGGAGGCTAGCTCCCGCTCCTACAATGAGCAGTTCTTC. Its translation: CASSLEASSRSYNEQFF. The variable domain in full, with the rest retrieved from reference TRBV5-1 and TRBJ2-1, is KAGVTQTPRYLIKTRGQQVTLSCSPISGHRSVSWYQQTPGQGLQFLFEYFSETQRNKGNFPGRFSGRQFSNSRSEMNVSTLELGDSALYLCASSLEASSRSYNEQFFGPGTRLTVL.

The chain has TRBV30 and TRBJ2-1; tentatively, D is TRBD2 (5 bases). Germline assignment: CDR1 GTSNPN and CDR2 SVGIG (reference sequence). This CDR3 region has 14 residues. Trimming cost V 2 bases and J 3 bases, with 11 bases left between them. CDR3 nucleotide sequence: TGTGCCTGGAGTCTTGTTGCGGGCTACAATGAGCAGTTCTTC. Protein sequence: CAWSLVAGYNEQFF.

The V call is TRBV5-1, the J call TRBJ1-1, with 10 bases identical to TRBD1. The germline gives CDR1 SGHRS, CDR2 YFSETQ. Germline trimming cut 4 bases from V and 4 bases from J; bases unmatched to any gene: 4. The CDR3 extends over 14 amino acids. This CDR3 reads CASSDRGLGTEAFF. The CDR3, as DNA: TGCGCCAGCAGCGACAGGGGGCTGGGCACTGAAGCTTTCTTT.

The V call is TRBV9, the J call TRBJ2-2; the D is unclear. Germline values: CDR1 SGDLS, CDR2 YYNGEE. The CDR3 is made up of 15 amino acids. V lost 3 bases and J 4 bases, leaving 13 bases between the germline ends. Here the CDR3 reads CASSAYWITTGELFF. In DNA, the CDR3 is TGTGCCAGCAGCGCGTACTGGATAACCACCGGGGAGCTGTTTTTT.

This clonotype came up a few times. The chain uses TRBV4-3 and TRBJ1-2; the match to TRBD1 covers 7 bases. The CDR3 runs 17 residues. Germline V lookup: CDR1 LGHNA, CDR2 YSLEER. The V gene end was trimmed by 7 bases and the J gene end by 6 bases; junction bases not matched to a gene: 20. The CDR3 reads CASTLRKGYRGVNGYTF. Here the CDR3 DNA reads TGCGCCAGCACCCTCCGGAAGGGATACAGGGGTGTCAATGGCTACACCTTC.

This clonotype was recorded many times. CDR3: CASSSKNRNLEAFF. The CDR3 DNA reads TGTGCCAGCAGCTCTAAAAACAGGAACCTTGAAGCTTTCTTT. The rearrangement joins TRBV5-6 to TRBJ1-1; possibly TRBD1 for D (5 bases). This CDR3 is 14 amino acids long. Trimming stripped 3 bases from V and 7 bases from J, with 16 bases between. Germline lookup yields CDR1 SGHDT and CDR2 YYEEEE.

This clonotype occurred a few times. The V and J genes are TRBV6-1 and TRBJ1-1; TRBD1 is a possible D gene (6 bases). Deletions cut 3 bases from V and 1 base from J, with 21 bases between. The length of the CDR3 is 18 residues. Germline V gene data show CDR1 as MNHNS and CDR2 as SASEGT. CDR3 sequence reads: CASSEGQGPAGRNTEAFF. The CDR3 DNA is TGTGCCAGCAGTGAGGGGCAGGGGCCGGCGGGAAGGAACACTGAAGCTTTCTTT.

The chain recombines TRBV5-6 with TRBJ2-7; 10 bases are shared with TRBD2. The trim removed 6 bases at V and 5 bases at J, leaving 8 bases unmatched. CDR3 length: 14 amino acids. Germline assignment: CDR1 SGHDT and CDR2 YYEEEE. CDR3 sequence: CASNQAGGHNEQYF. DNA for the CDR3: TGTGCCAGCAACCAAGCGGGGGGGCATAACGAGCAGTACTTC. Full variable domain (remainder filled in from reference TRBV5-6 and TRBJ2-7): DAGVTQSPTHLIKTRGQQVTLRCSPKSGHDTVSWYQQALGQGPQFIFQYYEEEERQRGNFPDRFSGHQFPNYSSELNVNALLLGDSALYLCASNQAGGHNEQYFGPGTRLTVT.

This clonotype came up a few times. V and J are TRBV12-3 or TRBV12-4 and TRBJ2-5; perhaps D is TRBD1 or TRBD2 (5 bases each). The V gene lost 6 bases and the J gene lost 5 bases, with 16 bases spanning the gap. This CDR3 comprises 14 residues. The CDR3 loop is CASRLGEWGETQYF. DNA of the CDR3: TGTGCCAGCAGGCTTGGAGAATGGGGGGAGACCCAGTACTTC.

The chain links TRBV3-1 to TRBJ2-2; 10 bases are a match to TRBD1. Germline V gene data show CDR1 as LGHDT and CDR2 as YNNKEL (reference sequence). This CDR3 is 16 amino acids long. V shed 3 bases and J 3 bases; nucleotides not matched to a gene: 4. This CDR3 is CASSQWGTGDTGELFF. CDR3 nucleotides: TGTGCCAGCAGCCAGTGGGGGACAGGGGACACCGGGGAGCTGTTTTTT.

This clonotype has a handful of counts. This chain links TRBV4-2 with TRBJ2-1; 8 bases fit TRBD2. Trimming cost V 1 base and J 3 bases; bases outside gene matches: 5. The CDR3 loop spans 16 amino acids. The germline CDR1 and CDR2 sequences are LGHNA and YNFKEQ. The CDR3 protein is CASSQVAGGDYNEQFF. DNA of the CDR3: TGTGCCAGCAGCCAAGTAGCCGGGGGGGACTACAATGAGCAGTTCTTC.

This clonotype was detected once. The J gene is TRBJ2-7, the V gene TRBV5-1; 9 positions agree with TRBD2. CDR1 and CDR2 (germline): SGHRS, YFSETQ. The CDR3 has 15 residues. V dropped 3 bases and J dropped 5; count of bases not matched to a gene: 9. The CDR3 bases are TGCGCCAGCAGCTCCCTAGCGGGATTAAAGAACGAGCAGTACTTC. It yields the protein CASSSLAGLKNEQYF.

This clonotype occurred a few times. V is TRBV18 and J is TRBJ2-1, with 7 bases lining up with TRBD1. Germline V gives CDR1 KGHSH, CDR2 LQKENI. The CDR3 runs 19 residues. Unmatched junction bases numbered 13, after V lost 2 bases and J lost 0 bases. This CDR3 is CASSPRELGGGSSYNEQFF. The CDR3 DNA reads as TGTGCCAGCTCACCAAGGGAGTTAGGGGGCGGAAGCTCCTACAATGAGCAGTTCTTC.

This clonotype was counted a few times. The V call is TRBV5-1, the J call TRBJ2-1, with TRBD2 matching over 7 bases. CDR3 length equals 14 residues. Germline values: CDR1 SGHRS, CDR2 YFSETQ. V shed 2 bases and J 10 bases; nucleotides not matched to a gene: 9. The CDR3 sequence: CASSFRVAGSEQFF. Here the CDR3 DNA reads TGCGCCAGCAGCTTTAGGGTAGCGGGCTCCGAGCAGTTCTTC.

Only a few counts were recorded for this clonotype. The V and J genes are TRBV9 and TRBJ2-2; TRBD2 matches at 10 bases. Losses at the gene ends were 3 bases for V and 4 bases for J; bases not matched to a gene: 6. The CDR3 totals 16 residues. Germline loops: CDR1 SGDLS, CDR2 YYNGEE. DNA for the CDR3: TGTGCCAGCAGCGGGGGGCTAGCGGGAGTCACCGGGGAGCTGTTTTTT. Its protein product is CASSGGLAGVTGELFF.

This clonotype was detected once. V and J are TRBV2 and TRBJ2-3; TRBD2 aligns across 12 bases. J gave up 6 bases and V 6 bases, and 7 bases lay outside the gene matches. The CDR3 has 15 residues. Germline values: CDR1 SNHLY, CDR2 FYNNEI. CDR3 nucleotide sequence: TGTGCCAGCAGCCAACTAGCGGGGGGTCGGGATACGCAGTATTTT. It yields the protein CASSQLAGGRDTQYF.

Details on this clonotype: This is likely a read error, given that the CDR3 carries no conserved phenylalanine or tryptophan at its end. J is TRBJ1-6 and V is TRBV7-9; D unclear. Germline assignment: CDR1 SEHNR and CDR2 FQNEAQ (reference sequence). This CDR3 region has 15 residues. The ends were cut back, 3 bases at V and 6 bases at J, with 12 bases in the middle. CDR3 region: CASSFLPGLNSPLHL. CDR3 DNA: TGTGCCAGCAGCTTCCTTCCGGGTCTTAATTCACCCCTCCACCTT.

The chain carries TRBV15 and TRBJ2-3; 10 nucleotides align to TRBD2. This CDR3 has 16 amino acids. With 0 bases clipped from V and 5 bases from J, the junction kept 5 bases outside the gene matches. Germline V gene data show CDR1 as LNHNV and CDR2 as YYDKDF (reference sequence). Here the CDR3 reads CATSRDPSGRVDTQYF. CDR3 bases: TGTGCCACCAGCAGAGATCCTAGCGGGAGAGTAGATACGCAGTATTTT.

This clonotype turned up a few times. V and J are TRBV11-3 and TRBJ2-7; 9 bases are shared with TRBD1. Germline lookup yields CDR1 SGHNT and CDR2 YENEEA. This CDR3 region has 16 residues. Germline trimming cut 5 bases from V and 1 base from J; bases unmatched to any gene: 9. CDR3 in DNA: TGTGCCAGCAGCCGACCGGACAGGGGCCGTTCCTACGAGCAGTACTTC. It codes for CASSRPDRGRSYEQYF. The full variable domain, rest sourced from reference TRBV11-3 and TRBJ2-7, is EAGVVQSPRYKIIEKKQPVAFWCNPISGHNTLYWYLQNLGQGPELLIRYENEEAVDDSQLPKDRFSAERLKGVDSTLKIQPAELGDSAVYLCASSRPDRGRSYEQYFGPGTRLTVT.

The chain has TRBV25-1 and TRBJ1-2; possibly TRBD1 for D (6 bases). The germline V and J ends were trimmed by 5 bases and 7 bases, with 11 bases remaining between them. Germline CDR1 reads MGHDK; CDR2 reads SYGVNS. There are 12 residues in the CDR3. The CDR3 sequence: CASSRGGVGYTF. CDR3 bases: TGTGCCAGCAGTAGGGGGGGAGTTGGCTACACCTTC.

The rearrangement uses TRBV11-1 and TRBJ1-5, with TRBD1 identical over 9 bases. The CDR3 has 18 residues. CDR1 is SGHAT and CDR2 is FQDESV in the germline V gene (reference sequence). The V segment lost 1 base and the J segment 0 bases; nucleotides outside the gene matches: 7. The CDR3 DNA reads TGTGCCAGCAGCTTAGAAGGGACAGGGTACCATAGCAATCAGCCCCAGCATTTT. This encodes CASSLEGTGYHSNQPQHF.

The chain carries TRBV3-1 and TRBJ1-2, with TRBD1 identical over 8 bases. J lost 1 base, V lost 4 bases, and 8 bases had no gene match. The CDR3 sequence is 16 residues long. CDR1 LGHDT and CDR2 YNNKEL come from the germline V gene (reference sequence). The CDR3 DNA is TGTGCCAGCAGCCGGGCAGGGGGCCCTGATAACTATGGCTACACCTTC. This translates into CASSRAGGPDNYGYTF.

The chain links TRBV24-1 to TRBJ2-3; D gene unclear. Germline CDR1 reads KGHDR; CDR2 reads SFDVKD. CDR3 length equals 11 residues. Trimming removed 9 bases from V and 6 bases from J, with 9 bases in between. DNA of the CDR3: TGTGCCACCGTCTCTGGGGATACGCAGTATTTT. This sequence encodes CATVSGDTQYF.